This T cell receptor (beta chain) was profiled in a study of cytomegalovirus exposure and HLA in healthy donors. Study background: The use of the same platform for the roughly 130 validation repertoires and the roughly 700 first-cohort repertoires was reported by a later analysis.

Clones were sequenced by immunoSEQ multiplex PCR, and TCRdb holds only the in-frame ones, with some missing. The table includes 100,000 or so clones, approximately 94% detected once. About this clone itself: Antigen specificity is unknown.

Notes on the study in general: Most TCR sequences showed up rarely, but some public TCRs showed up in many donors.

This clonotype originated in a woman aged 18-29 years in good health and CMV-seronegative. The sequenced sample consisted of PBMCs.

The CDR3 loop is CASSTRGQLITEAFF. In nucleotides, the CDR3 is TGTGCCAGCAGCACCCGGGGACAGTTGATCACTGAAGCTTTCTTT. The rearrangement links TRBV7-9 to TRBJ1-1; 7 bases align to TRBD1. Per the germline V gene, CDR1 is SEHNR and CDR2 is FQNEAQ (reference sequence). With 5 bases clipped from V and 4 bases from J, the junction kept 10 bases outside the gene matches. This CDR3 is built from 15 residues.